This TCR beta chain was profiled in a study of Ad26.COV2.S vaccination and SARS-CoV-2 variants. Germline V gene lookup returns CDR1 SGHDN and CDR2 FVKESK. The CDR3 loop spans 18 amino acids. J gave up 0 bases and V 2 bases, and 6 bases lay outside the gene matches. Treatment defined: around 19 received Ad26.COV2.S at low or high dose, single or two shots; roughly 5 received placebo; per-sample allocation not given. Samples analyzed were those drawn on day 63 after the first vaccine or placebo injection. As its vector, the vaccine had Ad26, which expressed Wuhan-strain SARS-CoV-2 spike. Assay used: immunoSEQ multiplex PCR; TCRdb lists only in-frame clones, some missing. The sample carries about 350,000 clones, approximately 86% recorded once.

The chain employs TRBV14 and TRBJ2-6; 8 bases line up with TRBD1. The input for sequencing was peripheral blood, taken in a trial of Ad26.COV2.S vaccine versus placebo. This sequence originates from a person between 18 and 65 years old who received the Ad26.COV2.S COVID-19 vaccine or a placebo. The CDR3 DNA is TGTGCCAGCAGCCAAACCGGGACAGGTCTCTCTGGGGCCAACGTCCTGACTTTC. Its protein product is CASSQTGTGLSGANVLTF.